This TCR beta chain came from a study of cytomegalovirus exposure and HLA in healthy donors. Comment on this clone: What it recognizes is unknown.

After removal of 2 bases from V and 4 bases from J, the junction contained 10 bases not matched to a gene. The CDR3 runs to 16 residues. Germline CDR1 reads GTSNPN; CDR2 reads SVGIG (reference sequence). Primers: 60 Vbeta forward and 13 Jbeta reverse. Data came from immunoSEQ multiplex PCR; TCRdb stores just in-frame clones and leaves some out. The data contain about 150,000 clones, approximately 78% of them singletons. General study findings and limits: A missense DCLRE1C variant was associated with V- and J-gene trimming of TCR beta chains in a later analysis, and an independent cohort replicated the association. The authors enumerated around 150 TCR beta chains as linked to cytomegalovirus.

Sequenced material: PBMCs. The chain employs TRBV30 and TRBJ2-3; 9 bases fit TRBD2. The clonotype originates from a middle-aged man in good health and CMV-seropositive. The CDR3 protein is CAWSRGLAGGADTQYF. The CDR3 DNA reads TGTGCCTGGAGTCGAGGTTTGGCGGGAGGGGCAGATACGCAGTATTTT. Full variable domain (rest looked up from reference TRBV30 and TRBJ2-3): SQTIHQWPATLVQPVGSPLSLECTVEGTSNPNLYWYRQAAGRGLQLLFYSVGIGQISSEVPQNLSASRPQDRQFILSSKKLLLSDSGFYLCAWSRGLAGGADTQYFGPGTRLTVL.